This TCR beta chain was sequenced for a study of human T cells and chemical hapten exposure. Study-wide background: Skin of the upper inner arm, approximately 2 cm by approximately 2 cm, received 2% DPC for sensitization.

Germline assignment: CDR1 SEHNR and CDR2 FQNEAQ (reference sequence). The V gene end was trimmed by 5 bases and the J gene end by 4 bases; junction bases not matched to a gene: 8. The CDR3 spans 17 residues. Time point defined: pre-sensitization, week 0. Documented treatment: therapeutic diphenylcyclopropenone sensitization with weekly scalp DPC. Each CDR3 protein is one row after TCRdb ran MiXCR on the RACE reads. The sample shows approximately 57,000 distinct CDR3 sequences, approximately 9.9% of them seen only once. Concerning this clonotype: Its antigen is unknown.

Overall study results and limits: Relative to controls, expanded TCRs formed significantly more large CDR3 similarity clusters. A positive correlation with patch test score was shown by PT1 expanded TCR counts. Alopecia in all donors means immunity may differ from healthy individuals.

Sequenced material: whole blood, taken in connection with sensitization to the hapten diphenylcyclopropenone (DPC). The gene calls are TRBV7-9 and TRBJ2-3, with 14 bases lining up with TRBD2. This clonotype was obtained from a middle-aged man with alopecia areata. Some clones in this sample may be carry-over from other donors' samples. CDR3 sequence (DNA): TGTGCCAGCAGCGCGGGGACTAGCGGGAGCAGTGCAGATACGCAGTATTTT. It translates to CASSAGTSGSSADTQYF.